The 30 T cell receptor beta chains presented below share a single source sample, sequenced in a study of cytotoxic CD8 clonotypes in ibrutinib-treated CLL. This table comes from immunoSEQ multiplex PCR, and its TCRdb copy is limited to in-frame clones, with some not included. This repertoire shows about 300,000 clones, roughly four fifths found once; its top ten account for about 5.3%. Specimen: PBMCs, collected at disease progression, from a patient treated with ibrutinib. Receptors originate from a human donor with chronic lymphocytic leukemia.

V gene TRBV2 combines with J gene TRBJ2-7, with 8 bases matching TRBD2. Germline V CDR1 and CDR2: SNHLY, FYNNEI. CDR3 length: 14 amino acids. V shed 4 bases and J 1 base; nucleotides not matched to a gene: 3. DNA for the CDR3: TGTGCCAGCAGTGCCGGACTAGCATCCTACGAGCAGTACTTC. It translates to CASSAGLASYEQYF. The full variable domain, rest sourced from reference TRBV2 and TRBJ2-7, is EPEVTQTPSHQVTQMGQEVILRCVPISNHLYFYWYRQILGQKVEFLVSFYNNEISEKSEIFDDQFSVERPDGSNFTLKIRSTKLEDSAMYFCASSAGLASYEQYFGPGTRLTVT.

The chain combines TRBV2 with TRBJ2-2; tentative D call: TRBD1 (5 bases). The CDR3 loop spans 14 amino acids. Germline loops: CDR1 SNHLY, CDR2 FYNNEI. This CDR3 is CGGSGSRGTGELFF. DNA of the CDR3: TGTGGTGGCAGTGGATCTAGGGGAACCGGGGAGCTGTTTTTT.

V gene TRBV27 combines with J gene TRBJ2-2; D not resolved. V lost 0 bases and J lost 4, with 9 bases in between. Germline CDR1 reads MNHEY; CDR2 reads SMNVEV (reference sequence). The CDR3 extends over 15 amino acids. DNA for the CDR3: TGTGCCAGCAGTTTATCCGGTAGCCCCACCGGGGAGCTGTTTTTT. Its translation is CASSLSGSPTGELFF.

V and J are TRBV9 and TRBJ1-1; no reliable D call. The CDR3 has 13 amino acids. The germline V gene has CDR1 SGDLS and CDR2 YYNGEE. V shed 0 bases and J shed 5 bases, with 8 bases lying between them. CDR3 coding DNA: TGTGCCAGCAGCGTAGTCACGGGGACTGAAGCTTTCTTT. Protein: CASSVVTGTEAFF.

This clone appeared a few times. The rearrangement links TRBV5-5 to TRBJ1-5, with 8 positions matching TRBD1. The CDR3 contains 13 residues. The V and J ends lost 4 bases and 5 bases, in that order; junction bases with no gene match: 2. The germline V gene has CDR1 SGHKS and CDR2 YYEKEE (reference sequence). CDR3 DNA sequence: TGTGCCAGCAGCCCGGACAGGGATCAGCCCCAGCATTTT. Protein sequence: CASSPDRDQPQHF.

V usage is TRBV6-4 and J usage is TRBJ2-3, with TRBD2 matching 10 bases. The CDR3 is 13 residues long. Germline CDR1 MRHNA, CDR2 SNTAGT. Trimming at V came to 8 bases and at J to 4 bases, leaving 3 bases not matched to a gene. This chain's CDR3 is CASSSGSPDTQYF. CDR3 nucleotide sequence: TGTGCCAGCTCTAGCGGGAGCCCAGATACGCAGTATTTT.

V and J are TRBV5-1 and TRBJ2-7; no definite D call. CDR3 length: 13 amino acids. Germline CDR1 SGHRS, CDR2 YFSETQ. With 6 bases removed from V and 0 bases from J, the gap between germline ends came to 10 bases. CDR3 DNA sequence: TGCGCCAGCAAAATAGACGACTCCTACGAGCAGTACTTC. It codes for CASKIDDSYEQYF.

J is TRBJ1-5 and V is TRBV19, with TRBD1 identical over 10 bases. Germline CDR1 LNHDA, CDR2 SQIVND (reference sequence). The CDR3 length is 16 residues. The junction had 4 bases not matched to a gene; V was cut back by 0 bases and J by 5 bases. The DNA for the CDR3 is TGTGCCAGTAGTATAGATTGGGGACAGGGGTATCAGCCCCAGCATTTT. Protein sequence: CASSIDWGQGYQPQHF.

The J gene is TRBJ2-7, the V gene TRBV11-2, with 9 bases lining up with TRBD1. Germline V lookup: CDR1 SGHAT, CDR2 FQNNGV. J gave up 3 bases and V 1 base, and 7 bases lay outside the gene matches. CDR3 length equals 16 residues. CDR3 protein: CASSLGYRGPGYEQYF. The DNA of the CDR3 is TGTGCCAGCAGCTTAGGCTACAGGGGGCCGGGCTACGAGCAGTACTTC.

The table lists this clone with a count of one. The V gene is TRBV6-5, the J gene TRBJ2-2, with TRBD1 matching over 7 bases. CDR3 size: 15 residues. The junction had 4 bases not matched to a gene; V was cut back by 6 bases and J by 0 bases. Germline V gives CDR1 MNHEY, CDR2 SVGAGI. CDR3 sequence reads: CASRLDRTNTGELFF. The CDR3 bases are TGTGCCAGCAGACTGGACAGGACGAACACCGGGGAGCTGTTTTTT.

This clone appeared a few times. CDR3 loop: CASRETVADTQYF. The CDR3 DNA sequence: TGCGCCAGCCGGGAGACGGTAGCAGATACGCAGTATTTT. The chain links TRBV5-1 to TRBJ2-3; a weak D match, TRBD2 (6 bases). The CDR3 has 13 amino acids. Germline CDR1 reads SGHRS; CDR2 reads YFSETQ. V lost 7 bases and J 4 bases, leaving 13 bases between the germline ends.

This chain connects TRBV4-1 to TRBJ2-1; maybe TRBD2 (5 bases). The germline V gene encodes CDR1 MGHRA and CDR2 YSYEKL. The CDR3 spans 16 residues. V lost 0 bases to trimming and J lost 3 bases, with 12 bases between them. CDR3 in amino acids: CASSQDGAALYNEQFF. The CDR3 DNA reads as TGCGCCAGCAGCCAAGATGGAGCGGCCCTCTACAATGAGCAGTTCTTC.

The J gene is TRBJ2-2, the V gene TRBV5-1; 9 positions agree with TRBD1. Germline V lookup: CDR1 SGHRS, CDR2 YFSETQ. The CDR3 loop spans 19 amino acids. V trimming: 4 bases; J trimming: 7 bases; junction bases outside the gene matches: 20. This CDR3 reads CASSPSDRGRSHEGGELFF. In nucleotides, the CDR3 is TGCGCCAGCAGCCCCTCGGACAGGGGCCGCTCCCACGAAGGCGGGGAGCTGTTTTTT.

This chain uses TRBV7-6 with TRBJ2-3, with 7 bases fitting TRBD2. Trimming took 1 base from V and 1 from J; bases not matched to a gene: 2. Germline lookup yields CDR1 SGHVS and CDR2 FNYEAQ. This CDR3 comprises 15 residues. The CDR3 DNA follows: TGTGCCAGCAGCTTAGTTCGGGGGGGCACAGATACGCAGTATTTT. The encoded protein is CASSLVRGGTDTQYF.

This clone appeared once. CDR3 loop: CASSLYTYEQFF. The CDR3 region has the DNA TGTGCCAGCAGCTTGTATACCTATGAGCAGTTCTTC. The rearrangement joins TRBV5-6 to TRBJ2-1, with D unclear. The length of the CDR3 is 12 residues. Between the trimmed V and J ends, which lost 1 base and 8 bases, there was a span of 7 bases. Germline CDR1 reads SGHDT; CDR2 reads YYEEEE.

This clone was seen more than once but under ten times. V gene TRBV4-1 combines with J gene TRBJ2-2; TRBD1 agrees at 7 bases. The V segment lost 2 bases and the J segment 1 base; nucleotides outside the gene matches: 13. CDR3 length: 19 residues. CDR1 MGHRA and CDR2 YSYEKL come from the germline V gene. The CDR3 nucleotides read TGCGCCAGCAGCCAACCAAAACAGTGGACAGGATTGAACACCGGGGAGCTGTTTTTT. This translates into CASSQPKQWTGLNTGELFF.

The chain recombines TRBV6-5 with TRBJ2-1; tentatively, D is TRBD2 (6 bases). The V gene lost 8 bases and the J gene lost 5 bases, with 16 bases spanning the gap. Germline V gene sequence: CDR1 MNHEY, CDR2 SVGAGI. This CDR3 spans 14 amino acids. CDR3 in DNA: TGTGCCAGCCGGACGTTACTAGCCCACAATGAGCAGTTCTTC. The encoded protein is CASRTLLAHNEQFF.

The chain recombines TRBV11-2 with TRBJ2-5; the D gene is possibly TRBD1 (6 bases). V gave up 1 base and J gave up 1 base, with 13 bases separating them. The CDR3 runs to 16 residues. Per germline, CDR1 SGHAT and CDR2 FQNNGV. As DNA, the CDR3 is TGTGCCAGCAGCTTAGGGCCGCAGGGGCTCCAAGAGACCCAGTACTTC. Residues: CASSLGPQGLQETQYF. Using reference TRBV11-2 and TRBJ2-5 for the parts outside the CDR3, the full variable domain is EAGVAQSPRYKIIEKRQSVAFWCNPISGHATLYWYQQILGQGPKLLIQFQNNGVVDDSQLPKDRFSAERLKGVDSTLKIQPAKLEDSAVYLCASSLGPQGLQETQYFGPGTRLLVL.

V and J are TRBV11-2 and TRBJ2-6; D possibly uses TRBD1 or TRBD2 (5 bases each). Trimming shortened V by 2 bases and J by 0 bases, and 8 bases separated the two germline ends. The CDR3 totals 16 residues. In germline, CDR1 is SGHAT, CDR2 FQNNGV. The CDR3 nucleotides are TGTGCCAGCAGCTTATCGGGGCGCTCTGGGGCCAACGTCCTGACTTTC. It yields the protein CASSLSGRSGANVLTF.

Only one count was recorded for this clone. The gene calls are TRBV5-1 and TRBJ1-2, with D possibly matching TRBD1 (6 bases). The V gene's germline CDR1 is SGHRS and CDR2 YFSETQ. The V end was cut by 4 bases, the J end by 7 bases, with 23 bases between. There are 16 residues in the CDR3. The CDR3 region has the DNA TGCGCCAGCAGCCCCCCTGGGCGGGGGGCGCTGGGTGGCTACACCTTC. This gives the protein CASSPPGRGALGGYTF.

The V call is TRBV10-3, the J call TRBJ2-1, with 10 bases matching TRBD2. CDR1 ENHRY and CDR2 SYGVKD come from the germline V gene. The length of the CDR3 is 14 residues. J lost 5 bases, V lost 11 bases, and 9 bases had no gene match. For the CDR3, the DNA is TGTGCCTGTCGAAGCGGGAGGGTGGACAATGAGCAGTTCTTC. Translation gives CACRSGRVDNEQFF.

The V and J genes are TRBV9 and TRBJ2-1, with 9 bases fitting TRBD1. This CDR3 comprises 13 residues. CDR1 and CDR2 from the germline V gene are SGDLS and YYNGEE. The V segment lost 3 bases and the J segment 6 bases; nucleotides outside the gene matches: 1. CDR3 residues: CASSGGQGNEQFF. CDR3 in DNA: TGTGCCAGCAGCGGGGGACAGGGCAATGAGCAGTTCTTC. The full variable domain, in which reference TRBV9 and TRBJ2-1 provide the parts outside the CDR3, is DSGVTQTPKHLITATGQRVTLRCSPRSGDLSVYWYQQSLDQGLQFLIQYYNGEERAKGNILERFSAQQFPDLHSELNLSSLELGDSALYFCASSGGQGNEQFFGPGTRLTVL.

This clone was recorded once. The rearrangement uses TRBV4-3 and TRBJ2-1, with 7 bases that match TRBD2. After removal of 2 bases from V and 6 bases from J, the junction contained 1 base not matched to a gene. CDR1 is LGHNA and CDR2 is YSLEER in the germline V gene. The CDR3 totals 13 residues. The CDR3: CASSQLAVNEQFF. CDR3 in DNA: TGCGCCAGCAGCCAACTAGCGGTCAATGAGCAGTTCTTC.

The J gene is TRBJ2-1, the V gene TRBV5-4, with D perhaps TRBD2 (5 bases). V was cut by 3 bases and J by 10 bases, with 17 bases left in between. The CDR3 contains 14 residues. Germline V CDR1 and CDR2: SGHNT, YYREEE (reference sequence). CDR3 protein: CASSSKISVIEQFF. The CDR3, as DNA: TGTGCCAGCAGCTCCAAGATTAGCGTAATAGAGCAGTTCTTC. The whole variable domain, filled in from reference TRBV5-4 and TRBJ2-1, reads ETGVTQSPTHLIKTRGQQVTLRCSSQSGHNTVSWYQQALGQGPQFIFQYYREEENGRGNFPPRFSGLQFPNYSSELNVNALELDDSALYLCASSSKISVIEQFFGPGTRLTVL.

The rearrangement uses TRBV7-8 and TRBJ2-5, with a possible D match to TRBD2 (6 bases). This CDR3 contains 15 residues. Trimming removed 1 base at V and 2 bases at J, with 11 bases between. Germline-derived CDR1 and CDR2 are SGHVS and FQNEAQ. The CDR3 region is CASSLGLAQQETQYF. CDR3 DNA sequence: TGTGCCAGCAGCTTAGGTCTAGCGCAACAAGAGACCCAGTACTTC.

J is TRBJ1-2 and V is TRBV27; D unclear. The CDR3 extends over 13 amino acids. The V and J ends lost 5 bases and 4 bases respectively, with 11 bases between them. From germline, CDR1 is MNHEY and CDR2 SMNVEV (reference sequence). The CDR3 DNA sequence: TGTGCCAGCAGTCCCATTCACACCTATGGCTACACCTTC. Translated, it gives CASSPIHTYGYTF.

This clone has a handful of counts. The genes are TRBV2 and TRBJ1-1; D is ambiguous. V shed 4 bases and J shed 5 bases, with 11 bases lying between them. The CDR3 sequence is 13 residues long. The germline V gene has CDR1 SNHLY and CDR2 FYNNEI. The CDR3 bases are TGTGCCAGCAGTGTAGGCAGTCAAACTGAAGCTTTCTTT. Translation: CASSVGSQTEAFF.

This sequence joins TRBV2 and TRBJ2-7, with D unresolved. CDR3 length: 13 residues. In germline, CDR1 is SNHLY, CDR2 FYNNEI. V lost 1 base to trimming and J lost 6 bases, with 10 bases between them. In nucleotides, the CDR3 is TGTGCCAGCAGTGAAGAGACCAGCATCGAGCAGTACTTC. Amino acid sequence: CASSEETSIEQYF.

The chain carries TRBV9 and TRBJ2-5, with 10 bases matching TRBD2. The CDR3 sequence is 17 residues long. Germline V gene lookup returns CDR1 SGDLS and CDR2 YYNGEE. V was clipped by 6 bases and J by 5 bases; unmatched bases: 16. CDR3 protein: CASTLAGVGFVGETQYF. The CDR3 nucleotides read TGTGCCAGCACCCTAGCGGGAGTAGGCTTCGTGGGGGAGACCCAGTACTTC.

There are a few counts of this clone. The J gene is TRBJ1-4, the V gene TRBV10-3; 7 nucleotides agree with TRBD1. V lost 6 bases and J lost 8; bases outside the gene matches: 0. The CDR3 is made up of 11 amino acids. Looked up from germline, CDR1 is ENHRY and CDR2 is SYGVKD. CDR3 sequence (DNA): TGTGCCATCAGGGACAGGGAAAAACTGTTTTTT. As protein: CAIRDREKLFF.